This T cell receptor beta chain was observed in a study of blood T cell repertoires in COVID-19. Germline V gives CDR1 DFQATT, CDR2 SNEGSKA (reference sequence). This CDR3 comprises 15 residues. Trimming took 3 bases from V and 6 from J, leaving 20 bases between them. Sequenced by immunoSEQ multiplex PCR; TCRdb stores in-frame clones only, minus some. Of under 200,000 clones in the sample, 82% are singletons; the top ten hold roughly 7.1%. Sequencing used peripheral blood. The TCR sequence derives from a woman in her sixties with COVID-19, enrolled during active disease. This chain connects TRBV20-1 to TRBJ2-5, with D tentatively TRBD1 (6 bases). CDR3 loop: CSASGPGRGGKTQYF. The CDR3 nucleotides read TGCAGTGCTAGTGGGCCTGGGAGAGGGGGTAAGACCCAGTACTTC.